Below are 4 T cell receptor beta chains sequenced from a single sample in a study of blood T cells in healthy people across ages. Then a second PCR, running about 6 to 12 cycles, was carried out with a sample-barcoded 5' primer and a J-beta primer mix. TCRdb fed the 5' RACE reads into MiXCR, producing one record per CDR3 protein. The sample holds some 760,000 distinct CDR3 sequences; roughly 25% are singletons and the top ten take more than 7.5%. The same data also contributed to another study, on T cells of mothers and their children.

The sample consisted of blood. The source is a boy between 10 and 17 years old in good health.

V usage is TRBV29-1 and J usage is TRBJ2-1, with a weak D call TRBD2 (6 bases). V lost 7 bases and J lost 1, with 17 bases in between. This CDR3 is 15 amino acids long. In germline, CDR1 is SQVTM, CDR2 ANQGSEA. In DNA form, the CDR3 reads TGCAGCGCCGACCTTATAGCGGCTTCCTACAATGAGCAGTTCTTC. Amino acid sequence: CSADLIAASYNEQFF.

The gene calls are TRBV12-5 and TRBJ2-1; the D is unclear. Deletions cut 2 bases from V and 4 bases from J, with 6 bases between. The germline V gene encodes CDR1 LGHNT and CDR2 FRNRAP. CDR3 length equals 13 residues. Written as DNA, the CDR3 is TGTGCTAGTGGTTTGTGGGATTACAATGAGCAGTTCTTC. The encoded protein is CASGLWDYNEQFF. The variable domain in full, with the rest retrieved from reference TRBV12-5 and TRBJ2-1, is DARVTQTPRHKVTEMGQEVTMRCQPILGHNTVFWYRQTMMQGLELLAYFRNRAPLDDSGMPKDRFSAEMPDATLATLKIQPSEPRDSAVYFCASGLWDYNEQFFGPGTRLTVL.

This clonotype has just a few counts. V gene TRBV28 combines with J gene TRBJ2-4; TRBD2 is a possible D gene (5 bases). There are 13 residues in the CDR3. Trimming cost V 3 bases and J 5 bases, with 8 bases left between them. CDR1 MDHEN and CDR2 SYDVKM come from the germline V gene. The CDR3 nucleotides read TGTGCCAGCAGTTTCAACGGGGAAAACATTCAGTACTTC. Translated, it gives CASSFNGENIQYF.

The V gene is TRBV15, the J gene TRBJ2-7, with D perhaps being TRBD1 or TRBD2 (5 bases each). Trimming removed 5 bases at V and 5 bases at J, with 16 bases between. The CDR3 extends over 14 amino acids. Germline CDR1 and CDR2: LNHNV and YYDKDF (reference sequence). CDR3 DNA sequence: TGTGCCACCAGCCCGCCCCGCGAGGGGAACGAGCAGTACTTC. Translated: CATSPPREGNEQYF.